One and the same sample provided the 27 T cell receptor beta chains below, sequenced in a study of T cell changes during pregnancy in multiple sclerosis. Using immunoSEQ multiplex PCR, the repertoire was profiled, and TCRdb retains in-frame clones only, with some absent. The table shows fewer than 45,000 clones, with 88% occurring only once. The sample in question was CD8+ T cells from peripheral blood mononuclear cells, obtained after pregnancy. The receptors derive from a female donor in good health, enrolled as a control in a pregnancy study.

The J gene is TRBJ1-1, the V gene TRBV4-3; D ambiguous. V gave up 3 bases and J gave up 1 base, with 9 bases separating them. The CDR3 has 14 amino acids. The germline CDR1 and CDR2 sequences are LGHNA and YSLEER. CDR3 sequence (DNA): TGCGCCAGCAGCCAGGTCAGGTGGAACACTGAAGCTTTCTTT. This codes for CASSQVRWNTEAFF.

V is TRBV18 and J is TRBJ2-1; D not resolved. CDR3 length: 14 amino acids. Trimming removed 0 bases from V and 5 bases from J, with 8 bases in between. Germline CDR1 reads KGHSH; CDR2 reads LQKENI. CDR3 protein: CASSPPELNNEQFF. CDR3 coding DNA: TGTGCCAGCTCACCACCGGAACTAAACAATGAGCAGTTCTTC.

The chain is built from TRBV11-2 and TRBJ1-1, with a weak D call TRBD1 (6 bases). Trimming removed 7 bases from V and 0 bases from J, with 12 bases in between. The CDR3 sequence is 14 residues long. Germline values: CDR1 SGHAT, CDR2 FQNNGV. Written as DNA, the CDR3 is TGTGCCAGCACGTGGACAGTAATGAACACTGAAGCTTTCTTT. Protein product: CASTWTVMNTEAFF.

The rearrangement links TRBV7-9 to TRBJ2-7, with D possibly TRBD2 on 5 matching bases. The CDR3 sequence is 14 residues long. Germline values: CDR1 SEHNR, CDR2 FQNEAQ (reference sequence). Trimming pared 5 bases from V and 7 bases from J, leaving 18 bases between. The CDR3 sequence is CASSPPDPTGEQYF. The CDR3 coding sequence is TGTGCCAGCAGCCCGCCGGACCCTACGGGGGAGCAGTACTTC.

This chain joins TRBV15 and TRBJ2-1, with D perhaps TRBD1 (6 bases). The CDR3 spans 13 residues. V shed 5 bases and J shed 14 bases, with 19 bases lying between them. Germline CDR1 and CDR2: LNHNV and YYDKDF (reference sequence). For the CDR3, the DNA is TGTGCCACCAGCTTAGGAGTCGGGACATCGAAGTTCTTC. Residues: CATSLGVGTSKFF.

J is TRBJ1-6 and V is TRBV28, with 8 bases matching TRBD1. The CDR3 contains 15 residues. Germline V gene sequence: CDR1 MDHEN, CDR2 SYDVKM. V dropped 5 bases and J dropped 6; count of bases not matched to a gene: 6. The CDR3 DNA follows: TGTGCCAGCAGTGACAGGGGTTGGTTTAATTCACCCCTCCACTTT. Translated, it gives CASSDRGWFNSPLHF.

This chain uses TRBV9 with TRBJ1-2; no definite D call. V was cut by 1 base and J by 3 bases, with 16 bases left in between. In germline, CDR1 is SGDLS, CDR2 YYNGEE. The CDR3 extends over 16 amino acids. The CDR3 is CASSVPLGGRDYGYTF. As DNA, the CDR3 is TGTGCCAGCAGCGTACCCCTCGGTGGTAGAGACTATGGCTACACCTTC.

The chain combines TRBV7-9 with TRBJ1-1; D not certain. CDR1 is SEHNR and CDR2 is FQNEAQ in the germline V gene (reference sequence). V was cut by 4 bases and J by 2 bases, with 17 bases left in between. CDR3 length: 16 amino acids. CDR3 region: CASSSVSGSINTEAFF. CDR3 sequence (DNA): TGTGCCAGCAGCTCCGTGTCGGGATCAATCAACACTGAAGCTTTCTTT. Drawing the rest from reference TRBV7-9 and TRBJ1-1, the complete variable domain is DTGVSQNPRHKITKRGQNVTFRCDPISEHNRLYWYRQTLGQGPEFLTYFQNEAQLEKSRLLSDRFSAERPKGSFSTLEIQRTEQGDSAMYLCASSSVSGSINTEAFFGQGTRLTVV.

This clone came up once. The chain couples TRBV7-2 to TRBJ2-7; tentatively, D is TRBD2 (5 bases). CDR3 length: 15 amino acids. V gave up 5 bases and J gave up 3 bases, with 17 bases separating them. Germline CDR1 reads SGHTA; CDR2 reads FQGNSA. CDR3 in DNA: TGTGCCAGCAGCGTCGGGGTCCGTTCTGGCTACGAGCAGTACTTC. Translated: CASSVGVRSGYEQYF.

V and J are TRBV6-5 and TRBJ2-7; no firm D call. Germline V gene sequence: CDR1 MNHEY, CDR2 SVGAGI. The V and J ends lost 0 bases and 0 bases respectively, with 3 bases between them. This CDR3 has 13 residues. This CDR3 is CASSYSVSYEQYF. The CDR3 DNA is TGTGCCAGCAGTTACTCCGTCTCCTACGAGCAGTACTTC.

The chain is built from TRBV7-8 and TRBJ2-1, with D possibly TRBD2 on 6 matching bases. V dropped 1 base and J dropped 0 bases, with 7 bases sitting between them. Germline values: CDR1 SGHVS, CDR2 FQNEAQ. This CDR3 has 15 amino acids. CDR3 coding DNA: TGTGCCAGCAGCTTAGACGGGAGCTCCTACAATGAGCAGTTCTTC. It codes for CASSLDGSSYNEQFF.

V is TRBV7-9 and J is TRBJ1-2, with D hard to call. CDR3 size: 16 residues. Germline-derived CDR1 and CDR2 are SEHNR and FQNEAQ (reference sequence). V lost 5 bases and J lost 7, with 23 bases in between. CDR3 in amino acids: CASSPDRGNFKSGYTF. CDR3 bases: TGTGCCAGCAGCCCTGACCGCGGAAACTTTAAAAGTGGCTACACCTTC.

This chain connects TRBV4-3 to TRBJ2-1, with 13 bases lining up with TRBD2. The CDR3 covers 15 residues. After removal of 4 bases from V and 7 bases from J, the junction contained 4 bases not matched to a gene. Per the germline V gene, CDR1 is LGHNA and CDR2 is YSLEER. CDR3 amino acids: CASSLGLAGVNEQFF. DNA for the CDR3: TGCGCCAGCAGCCTTGGACTAGCGGGGGTTAATGAGCAGTTCTTC.

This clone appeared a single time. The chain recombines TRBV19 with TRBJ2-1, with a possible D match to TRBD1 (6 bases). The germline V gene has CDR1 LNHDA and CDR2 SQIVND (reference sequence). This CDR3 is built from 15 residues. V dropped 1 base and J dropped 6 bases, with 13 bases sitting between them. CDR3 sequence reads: CASSIGGRGLNEQFF. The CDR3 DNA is TGTGCCAGTAGTATAGGCGGCAGGGGTCTCAATGAGCAGTTCTTC.

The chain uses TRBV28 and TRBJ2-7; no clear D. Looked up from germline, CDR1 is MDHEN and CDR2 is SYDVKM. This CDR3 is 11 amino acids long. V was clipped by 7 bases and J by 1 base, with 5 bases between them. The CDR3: CASTSSYEQYF. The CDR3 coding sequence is TGTGCCAGCACCAGTTCCTACGAGCAGTACTTC.

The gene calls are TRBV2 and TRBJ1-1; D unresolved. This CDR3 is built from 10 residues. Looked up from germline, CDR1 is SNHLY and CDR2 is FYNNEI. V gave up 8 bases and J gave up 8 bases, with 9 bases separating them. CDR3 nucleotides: TGTGCCAGCTACGACGGGGAAGCTTTCTTT. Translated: CASYDGEAFF. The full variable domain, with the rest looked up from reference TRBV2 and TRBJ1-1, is EPEVTQTPSHQVTQMGQEVILRCVPISNHLYFYWYRQILGQKVEFLVSFYNNEISEKSEIFDDQFSVERPDGSNFTLKIRSTKLEDSAMYFCASYDGEAFFGQGTRLTVV.

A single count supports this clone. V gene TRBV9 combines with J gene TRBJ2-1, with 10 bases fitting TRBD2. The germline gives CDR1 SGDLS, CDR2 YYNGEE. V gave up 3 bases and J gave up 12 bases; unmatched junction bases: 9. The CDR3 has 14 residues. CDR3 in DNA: TGTGCCAGCAGCGCCGGGACTAGCGCTTTGGGGCAGTTCTTC. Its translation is CASSAGTSALGQFF. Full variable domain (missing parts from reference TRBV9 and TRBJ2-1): DSGVTQTPKHLITATGQRVTLRCSPRSGDLSVYWYQQSLDQGLQFLIQYYNGEERAKGNILERFSAQQFPDLHSELNLSSLELGDSALYFCASSAGTSALGQFFGPGTRLTVL.

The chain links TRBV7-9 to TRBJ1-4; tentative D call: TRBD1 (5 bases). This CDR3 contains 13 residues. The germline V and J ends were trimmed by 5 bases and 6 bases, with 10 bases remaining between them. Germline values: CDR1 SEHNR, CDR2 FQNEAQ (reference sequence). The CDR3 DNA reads TGTGCCAGCAGCAGAGACAGTGATGAAAAACTGTTTTTT. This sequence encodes CASSRDSDEKLFF.

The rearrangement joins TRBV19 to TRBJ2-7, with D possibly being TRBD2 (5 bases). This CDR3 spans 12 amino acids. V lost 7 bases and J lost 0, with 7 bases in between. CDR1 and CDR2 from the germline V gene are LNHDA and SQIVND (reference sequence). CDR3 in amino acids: CASTGSSYEQYF. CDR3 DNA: TGTGCCAGTACGGGGAGCTCCTACGAGCAGTACTTC.

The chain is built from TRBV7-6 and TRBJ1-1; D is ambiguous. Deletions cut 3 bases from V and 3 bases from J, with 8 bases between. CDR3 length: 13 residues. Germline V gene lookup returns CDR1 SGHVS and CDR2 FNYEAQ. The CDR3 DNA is TGTGCCAGCAGCTTTAACGGGGACACTGAAGCTTTCTTT. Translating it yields CASSFNGDTEAFF.

The CDR3 spells CASSLSFRDNEAFF. The CDR3, as DNA: TGTGCCAGCAGCTTAAGTTTCAGGGATAATGAAGCTTTCTTT. V and J are TRBV7-9 and TRBJ1-1, with D possibly matching TRBD1 (5 bases). V lost 2 bases to trimming and J lost 7 bases, with 14 bases between them. The CDR3 loop spans 14 amino acids. Germline CDR1 is SEHNR and CDR2 is FQNEAQ (reference sequence).

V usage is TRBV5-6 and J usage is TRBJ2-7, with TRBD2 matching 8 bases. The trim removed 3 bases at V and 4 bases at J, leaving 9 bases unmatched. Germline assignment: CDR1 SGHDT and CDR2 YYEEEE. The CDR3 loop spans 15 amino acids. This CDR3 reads CASSSPGGGGYEQYF. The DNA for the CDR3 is TGTGCCAGCAGCTCCCCCGGGGGGGGCGGATACGAGCAGTACTTC.

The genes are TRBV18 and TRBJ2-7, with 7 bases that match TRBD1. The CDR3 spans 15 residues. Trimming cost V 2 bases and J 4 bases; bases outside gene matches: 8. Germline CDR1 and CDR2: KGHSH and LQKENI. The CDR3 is CASSPGTAEAYEQYF. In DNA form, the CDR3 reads TGTGCCAGCTCACCAGGGACAGCGGAGGCTTACGAGCAGTACTTC.

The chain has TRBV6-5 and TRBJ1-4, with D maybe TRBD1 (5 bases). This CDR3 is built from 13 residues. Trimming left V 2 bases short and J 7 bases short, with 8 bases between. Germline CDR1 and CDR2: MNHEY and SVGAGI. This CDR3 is CASSYSGGEKLFF. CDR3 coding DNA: TGTGCCAGCAGTTACAGCGGGGGTGAAAAACTGTTTTTT.

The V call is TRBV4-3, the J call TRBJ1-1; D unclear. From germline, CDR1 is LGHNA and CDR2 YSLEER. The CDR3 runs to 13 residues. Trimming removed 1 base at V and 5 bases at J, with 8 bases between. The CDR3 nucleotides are TGCGCCAGCAGCCAAGTTCGGTGGACTGAAGCTTTCTTT. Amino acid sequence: CASSQVRWTEAFF.

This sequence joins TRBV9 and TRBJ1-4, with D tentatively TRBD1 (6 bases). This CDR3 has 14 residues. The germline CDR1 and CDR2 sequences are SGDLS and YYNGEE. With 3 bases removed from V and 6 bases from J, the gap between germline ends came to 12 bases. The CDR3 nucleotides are TGTGCCAGCAGCGGGGTTTCAGGGGATGAAAAACTGTTTTTT. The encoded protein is CASSGVSGDEKLFF.

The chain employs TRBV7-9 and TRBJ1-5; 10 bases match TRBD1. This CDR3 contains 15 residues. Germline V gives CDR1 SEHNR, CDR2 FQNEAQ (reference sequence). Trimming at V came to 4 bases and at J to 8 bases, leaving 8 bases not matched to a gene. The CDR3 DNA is TGTGCCAGCAGCTCGGGGACAGGGGCCACGAAGCCCCAGCATTTT. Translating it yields CASSSGTGATKPQHF.